This T cell receptor (beta chain) was recorded in a study of identifying expanded T cells in peripheral blood. The CDR3 contains 13 residues. Between the trimmed V and J ends, which lost 4 bases and 6 bases, there was a span of 14 bases. Germline CDR1 and CDR2: SGDLS and YYNGEE. Healthy donors had no documented immune events, such as infections, while sampled. The assay was immunoSEQ multiplex PCR, and TCRdb's table has in-frame clones only and misses some. This sample yields approximately 110,000 clones, of which around 89% are seen a single time; approximately 8% belongs to the top ten. General study findings and limits: Approximately two-week clone count variance significantly increased as total template count grew. About 1.2 clones differed between technical replicates, versus around 15 and 19 over time.

Comment on this clone: The antigen remains unidentified.

Source material: blood. This clonotype originated in a person aged 18-70 years in good health. The chain couples TRBV9 to TRBJ2-7; a weak D match, TRBD1 (5 bases). The chain's CDR3 is CASSPGWVGEQYF. The CDR3 bases are TGTGCCAGCAGCCCAGGGTGGGTGGGCGAGCAGTACTTC.